This TCR beta chain was sequenced during a study of cytomegalovirus exposure and HLA in healthy donors. General study results and limits: Sequences of the TCR beta chain were said to predict the HLA-A and HLA-B alleles of most subjects accurately. It was shown in a later analysis that HLA-associated TCR beta chains were more clonally expanded than other, equally common chains.

PCR was performed using 60 Vbeta and 13 Jbeta primers. Clones were read by immunoSEQ multiplex PCR, and TCRdb kept only the in-frame ones, dropping some. Among some 160,000 clones listed, nearly 85% were seen once. Looked up from germline, CDR1 is SGHDT and CDR2 is YYEEEE. Trimming cost V 6 bases and J 2 bases, with 13 bases left between them. The CDR3 runs to 14 residues. Regarding this clone: Its antigen is unknown.

The specimen sequenced was PBMCs. The V gene is TRBV5-6, the J gene TRBJ2-3; the D is unclear. The sequence was collected from a male donor in good health and CMV-seronegative. The CDR3 sequence: CASNGPRHTDTQYF. In DNA form, the CDR3 reads TGTGCCAGCAATGGTCCGCGGCACACAGATACGCAGTATTTT.